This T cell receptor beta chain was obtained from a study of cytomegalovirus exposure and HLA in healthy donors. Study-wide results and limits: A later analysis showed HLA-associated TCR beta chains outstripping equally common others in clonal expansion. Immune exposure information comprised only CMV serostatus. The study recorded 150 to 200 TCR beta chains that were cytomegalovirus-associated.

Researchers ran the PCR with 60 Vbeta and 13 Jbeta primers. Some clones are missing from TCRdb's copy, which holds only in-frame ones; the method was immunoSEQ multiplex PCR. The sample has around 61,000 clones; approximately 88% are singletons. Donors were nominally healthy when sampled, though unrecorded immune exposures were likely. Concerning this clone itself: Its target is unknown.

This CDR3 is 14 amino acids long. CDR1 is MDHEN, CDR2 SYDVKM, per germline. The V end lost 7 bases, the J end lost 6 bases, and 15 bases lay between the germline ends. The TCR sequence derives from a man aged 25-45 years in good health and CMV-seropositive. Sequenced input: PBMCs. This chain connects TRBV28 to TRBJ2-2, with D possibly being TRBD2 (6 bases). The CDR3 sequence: CASMEGVGAGELFF. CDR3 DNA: TGTGCCAGCATGGAGGGAGTCGGGGCCGGGGAGCTGTTTTTT.